The T cell receptor beta chain under discussion was sequenced for a study of T-cell reconstitution after alpha-beta-depleted transplantation in children (dated by TCRdb to 2016 to 2017). Describing the broader study: Using TCR repertoire profiling, the study followed T-cell immune reconstitution in a quantitative way in children after TCRalphabeta/CD19-depleted allogeneic hematopoietic cell transplantation. Results and caveats for the whole study, not just this receptor: The frequencies of hyperexpanded clones fell over the following months, and after one year, T-cell counts and TCRbeta diversity were mostly attributed to newly produced T cells. Apparently early alphabetaT-cell count recovery about two months after transplant reportedly relied on only several hundred rapidly expanded clones derived from non-depleted graft cells. In some patients, the high TCRbeta diversity seen at day 60 was put down to recipient T cells and intrathymic progenitors that had survived conditioning.

Libraries were made using PCR. This sample was sequenced with an Illumina HiSeq 2500. TCR library preparation used molecular barcoding, with unique molecular identifiers applied to normalize quantification of the TCRbeta repertoire. The raw public reads went through TCRdb reprocessing: fastp at Q25, MiXCR clone calling, in-frame beta chains kept. When rows share a CDR3 protein, they turn into one entry using the most common DNA and genes. Present in this sample are approximately 130,000 distinct CDR3 sequences, roughly 10% of which were seen just once. The top ten constitute around 24% of the sample. A word on this clonotype: The clone's antigen remains unknown. No much larger clone is present one base from it, and per-base qualities are unavailable.

The treatment or condition tag for this specimen amounts to: allogeneic hematopoietic cell transplantation with graft depleted of TCRalphabeta T cells and CD19 B cells. Transplant recipients were children who received TCRalphabeta/CD19-depleted allogeneic hematopoietic cell grafts. The junction carries 16 bases between V and J, which are trimmed by 8 bases and 5 bases respectively. The CDR3 contains 13 residues, cysteine and phenylalanine counted. Of the read, only the CDR3 DNA is kept; its 39 bases are in frame from base 1. For CDR1 and CDR2, the germline V gene lists SGHDT and YYEEEE. The specimen comprised PBMCs, mostly from graft donor cells, sampled 180 days after TCRalphabeta/CD19-depleted stem cell transplant. This receptor was obtained from a girl under three years old who had a stem cell transplant for combined immunodeficiency, so the T cells may come from the graft donor. This chain is built from TRBV5-6 and TRBJ2-5; no D gene is confidently identified. This receptor has the CDR3 CARSPELHETQYF. The sequence in DNA is TGTGCCAGGAGCCCAGAGCTCCACGAGACCCAGTACTTC.